The 6 T cell receptor beta chains below all came from one sample that was sequenced in a study of STAT5B mutations in CD4+ large granular lymphocyte leukemia. Clones were sequenced by immunoSEQ multiplex PCR, and TCRdb holds only the in-frame ones, with some missing. The sample contains 30,000 to 40,000 clones, about 82% of which appear only once. The sample comprised CD4+ T cells from blood buffy coats. Receptors were obtained from a human donor in good health.

J is TRBJ1-1 and V is TRBV11-3; no firm D call. This CDR3 region has 13 residues. CDR1 is SGHNT and CDR2 is YENEEA in the germline V gene. V dropped 1 base and J dropped 3 bases, with 6 bases sitting between them. The chain's CDR3 is CASSLGPDTEAFF. The CDR3 bases are TGTGCCAGCAGCTTAGGTCCGGACACTGAAGCTTTCTTT.

The J gene is TRBJ2-7, the V gene TRBV7-2, with 9 positions matching TRBD2. V shed 1 base, J shed 6 bases, and the junction held 7 bases outside the gene matches. This CDR3 has 15 amino acids. Per the germline V gene, CDR1 is SGHTA and CDR2 is FQGNSA. DNA of the CDR3: TGTGCCAGCAGCTTAGTAGCGCTAGCGGGAAGCGAGCAGTACTTC. Its protein is CASSLVALAGSEQYF. Supplemented by reference TRBV7-2 and TRBJ2-7, the full variable domain reads GAGVSQSPSNKVTEKGKDVELRCDPISGHTALYWYRQSLGQGLEFLIYFQGNSAPDKSGLPSDRFSAERTGGSVSTLTIQRTQQEDSAVYLCASSLVALAGSEQYFGPGTRLTVT.

This clone has just a few counts. The V gene is TRBV4-1, the J gene TRBJ1-2, with 7 bases that match TRBD1. There are 14 residues in the CDR3. Germline-derived CDR1 and CDR2 are MGHRA and YSYEKL. V lost 5 bases and J lost 8; bases outside the gene matches: 11. This CDR3 is CASSTPTGSSGYTF. The CDR3 bases are TGCGCCAGCAGCACCCCGACAGGGTCGAGCGGCTACACCTTC.

The V gene is TRBV6-1, the J gene TRBJ2-7, with D uncertain. V lost 7 bases and J 0 bases, leaving 13 bases between the germline ends. The V gene's germline CDR1 is MNHNS and CDR2 SASEGT. This CDR3 has 14 amino acids. CDR3 residues: CASTPAFSSYEQYF. CDR3 DNA: TGTGCCAGCACCCCAGCGTTTAGCTCCTACGAGCAGTACTTC.

DNA for the CDR3: TGCGCCAGCAGCTTGGTACCCGGGGCTGGGGCCAACGTCCTGACTTTC. Translation: CASSLVPGAGANVLTF. This chain joins TRBV5-1 and TRBJ2-6, with D perhaps matching TRBD2 (5 bases). Germline CDR1 SGHRS, CDR2 YFSETQ. The CDR3 loop spans 16 amino acids. The V end lost 0 bases, the J end lost 2 bases, and 9 bases lay between the germline ends.

This chain connects TRBV7-9 to TRBJ1-2; 11 bases align to TRBD1. The CDR3 contains 17 residues. The germline CDR1 and CDR2 sequences are SEHNR and FQNEAQ (reference sequence). V was pared by 0 bases and J by 5 bases, with 8 bases of the junction left unmatched. CDR3 in amino acids: CASSLAGTGGLGYGYTF. CDR3 DNA: TGTGCCAGCAGCTTAGCCGGGACAGGGGGTTTGGGGTATGGCTACACCTTC.